This T cell receptor beta chain was captured in a study of T cell responses to AZD1222 COVID-19 vaccine. TCRdb keeps only in-frame clones here, not all; method: immunoSEQ multiplex PCR. This table has about 150,000 clones, approximately 93% appearing once. Overall study findings and caveats: The donor group comprised mostly white British people and more females; the analysis possibly underestimated clonal diversity.

A note on this clone: Antigen: not known.

CDR3 length equals 16 residues. Germline CDR1 is SGHTA and CDR2 is FQGNSA. V gave up 4 bases and J gave up 7 bases, with 21 bases separating them. The J gene is TRBJ2-3, the V gene TRBV7-2; D gene ambiguous. The sample was peripheral blood, taken 28 days after the second AZD1222 dose. This TCR derives from an adult who received the AZD1222 COVID-19 vaccine. CDR3 nucleotides: TGTGCCAGCAGCTCTAGTCCCGCCGTCGCTTTTTATACGCAGTATTTT. This translates into CASSSSPAVAFYTQYF.